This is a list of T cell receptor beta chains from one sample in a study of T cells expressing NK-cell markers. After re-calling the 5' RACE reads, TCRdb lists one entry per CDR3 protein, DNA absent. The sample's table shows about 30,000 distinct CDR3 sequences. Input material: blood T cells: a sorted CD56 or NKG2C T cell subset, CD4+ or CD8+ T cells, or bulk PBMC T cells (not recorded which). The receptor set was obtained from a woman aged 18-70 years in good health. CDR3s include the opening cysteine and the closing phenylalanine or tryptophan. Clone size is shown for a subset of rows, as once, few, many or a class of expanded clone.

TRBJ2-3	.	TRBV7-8	CASSPQPGTGITDTQYF
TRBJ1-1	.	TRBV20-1	CSARKGGYTEAFF
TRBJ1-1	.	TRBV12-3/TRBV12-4	CASSSGSLGAEAFF
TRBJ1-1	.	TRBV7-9	CASSSPTKGSDTEAFF
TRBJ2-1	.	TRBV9	CASSAPAGVSYNEQFF
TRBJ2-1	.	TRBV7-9	CASSLTVAGGSYNEQFF
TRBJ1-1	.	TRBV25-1	CASSESASYTEAFF
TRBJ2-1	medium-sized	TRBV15	CATGQNFNEQFF
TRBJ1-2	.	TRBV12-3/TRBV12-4	CASSLAGGDQNYGYTF
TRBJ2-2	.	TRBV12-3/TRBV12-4	CGLGQENTGELFF
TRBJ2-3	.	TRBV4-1	CASSQEPSTGMLADTQYF
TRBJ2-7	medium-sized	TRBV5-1	CASSLGDTYEQYF
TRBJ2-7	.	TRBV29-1	CSVEDKTSWPYEQYF
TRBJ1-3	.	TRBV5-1	CASSSDRGGGNTIYF
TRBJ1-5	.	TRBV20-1	CSARDSHSNQPQHF
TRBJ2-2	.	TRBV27	CASSPHSDFGELFF
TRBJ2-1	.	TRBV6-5	CASSYLPSGSNFGHNEQFF
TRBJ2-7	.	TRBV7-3	CASSPWASPGSEQYF
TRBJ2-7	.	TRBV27	CASSPSSGRVHEQYF
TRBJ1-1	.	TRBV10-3	CAMRGTMNTEAFF
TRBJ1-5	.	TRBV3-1	CASSQDILQPQHF
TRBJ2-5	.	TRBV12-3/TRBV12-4	CASSLLSGGSGETQYF
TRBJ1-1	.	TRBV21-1	CASSKDVDGIDTEAFF
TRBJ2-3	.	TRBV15	CATSRVRALTDTQYF
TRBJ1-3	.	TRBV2	CASNEVDTDGNTIYF
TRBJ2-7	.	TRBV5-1	CASSLTSGSSYEQYF
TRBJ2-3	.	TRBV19	CASSGPSETDTQYF
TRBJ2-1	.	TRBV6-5	CASSYSGADEQFF
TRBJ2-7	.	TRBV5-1	CASSLPGSPYEQYF
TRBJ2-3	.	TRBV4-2	CASSQDWSGGDPSTDTQYF
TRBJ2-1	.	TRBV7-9	CASSLGTGIFNEQFF
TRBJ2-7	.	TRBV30	CAWSVKRDSSEQYF
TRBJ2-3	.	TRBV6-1	CASSARTSTDTQYF
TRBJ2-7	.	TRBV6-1	CASKGRGAYEQYF
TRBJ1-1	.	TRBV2	CASSDISNTEAFF
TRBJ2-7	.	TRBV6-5	CASSYSMGEFPYEQYF
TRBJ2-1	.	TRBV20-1	CSARLVTSYNEQFF
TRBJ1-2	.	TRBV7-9	CASGKTSNYGYTF
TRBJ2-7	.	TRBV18	CASSPLTDSYEQYF
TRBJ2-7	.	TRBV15	CATSGSGTSGNWEQYF